This T cell receptor beta chain was captured in a study of blood T cells in healthy people across ages. A second PCR of roughly 7 to 11 cycles used a sample-barcoded 5' primer and a J-beta primer mix. A template-switch adaptor that had 12 random nucleotides put a tag on each cDNA molecule. TCRdb processed the 5' RACE reads anew with MiXCR; each CDR3 protein has one entry. The sample consists of roughly 2 million distinct CDR3 sequences, 49% of them appearing once. The receptor was isolated from a woman between 40 and 55 years old in good health. The specimen sequenced was blood.

CDR3 DNA sequence: TGCAGTGCTAGAGATATAGGGGGCACCCGCGGGGAAGCTTTCTTT. This gives the protein CSARDIGGTRGEAFF. The chain joins TRBV20-1 to TRBJ1-1, with 7 bases fitting TRBD1. The germline gives CDR1 DFQATT, CDR2 SNEGSKA (reference sequence). The CDR3 is made up of 15 amino acids. V lost 0 bases and J lost 8; bases outside the gene matches: 12.